Following are 6 T cell receptor beta chains from one sample sequenced in a study of long-term antiretroviral therapy in people with HIV. Researchers report immunoSEQ v3.0 was run at survey level. Profiled with immunoSEQ multiplex PCR; TCRdb holds only in-frame clones, not every one. The sample contains some 31,000 clones, 95% of which appear only once. This material consisted of unsorted PBMCs, taken 5.3 years after starting antiretroviral therapy. These receptors were collected from a man aged 25 to 40 with HIV.

This clone was observed a few times. V gene TRBV7-2 combines with J gene TRBJ1-1; the match to TRBD1 covers 7 bases. This CDR3 has 15 amino acids. The trim removed 1 base at V and 3 bases at J, leaving 5 bases unmatched. Germline CDR1 is SGHTA and CDR2 is FQGNSA. The CDR3 DNA is TGTGCCAGCAGCTTAGGAGGGGGCGCCGACACTGAAGCTTTCTTT. Protein product: CASSLGGGADTEAFF.

The chain employs TRBV14 and TRBJ2-7; D is possibly TRBD1 (5 bases). V lost 2 bases to trimming and J lost 5 bases, with 16 bases between them. Germline-derived CDR1 and CDR2 are SGHDN and FVKESK. The CDR3 totals 15 residues. The CDR3 here is CASSQLGRAGNEQYF. The CDR3 DNA sequence: TGTGCCAGCAGCCAATTGGGCAGGGCCGGTAACGAGCAGTACTTC.

The chain has TRBV2 and TRBJ1-4; TRBD1 might be the D (6 bases). Trimming pared 9 bases from V and 0 bases from J, leaving 14 bases between. The CDR3 contains 15 residues. Germline V gene data show CDR1 as SNHLY and CDR2 as FYNNEI. The CDR3 bases are TGTGCCAGTGAGGGGGTACGCACAACTAATGAAAAACTGTTTTTT. Protein product: CASEGVRTTNEKLFF.

Comment on this clone: With only one base between it and a far larger clone, this is likely a read error. The same CDR3 can be traced to other DNA sequences in this sample. This chain joins TRBV4-2 and TRBJ1-1; the D is unclear. Trimming shortened V by 1 base and J by 1 base, and 10 bases separated the two germline ends. Germline V gene lookup returns CDR1 LGHNA and CDR2 YNFKEQ. This CDR3 contains 15 residues. The CDR3 loop reads CASSQGGPSNTEAFF. CDR3 sequence (DNA): TGTGCCAGCAGCCAAGGAGGACCCTCGAACACTGAAGCTTTCTTT.

The rearrangement links TRBV18 to TRBJ2-3; no reliable D call. The CDR3 is made up of 13 amino acids. Per germline, CDR1 KGHSH and CDR2 LQKENI. Trimming took off 4 bases at V and 4 bases at J, with 9 bases between the two ends. This CDR3 reads CASSLDQSDTQYF. CDR3 DNA sequence: TGTGCCAGCTCACTAGACCAGTCAGATACGCAGTATTTT. The full variable domain, completed using reference TRBV18 and TRBJ2-3, is NAGVMQNPRHLVRRRGQEARLRCSPMKGHSHVYWYRQLPEEGLKFMVYLQKENIIDESGMPKERFSAEFPKEGPSILRIQQVVRGDSAAYFCASSLDQSDTQYFGPGTRLTVL.

The genes are TRBV30 and TRBJ1-1; maybe TRBD1 (5 bases). This CDR3 spans 11 amino acids. From germline, CDR1 is GTSNPN and CDR2 SVGIG (reference sequence). V lost 4 bases to trimming and J lost 10 bases, with 13 bases between them. CDR3 residues: CAWIPLGGAFF. Written as DNA, the CDR3 is TGTGCCTGGATCCCCCTGGGGGGAGCTTTCTTT.